The T cell receptor (beta chain) described here comes from a study of cytomegalovirus exposure and HLA in healthy donors (dated by TCRdb to 2017 to 2019). As for the study more broadly: According to an earlier analysis of a few hundred of the donors, 150 million to 200 million T cells yielded 117 million unique TCR beta sequences and approximately 280 Gb of sequence data. An early release that covered approximately 600 HLA-typed donors contained 250 to 350 gigabases of sequencing data and 65 million to 100 million unique TCR sequences. Of the roughly 400 genotyped donors, 65% to 90% fell in the genetic ancestry cluster associated with self-reported Caucasian donors. The study aimed to test whether cataloging public T cell receptors could reveal signatures of past pathogen exposure. The study used immunosequencing to profile the T cell repertoires of some 600 subjects and linked those repertoires to cytomegalovirus serostatus. Besides the first cohort of roughly 700 subjects, a separate validation cohort made up of 95 to 150 different subjects was used. High-throughput TCR immunosequencing, statistical association of individual TCRs with disease status, and machine learning were combined to predict cytomegalovirus infection status. A later analysis re-analyzed previously published TCR beta repertoires from approximately 700 donors and added high-resolution HLA genotyping to study TCR occurrence patterns. The later analysis used no new phenotypic data to find candidate immune exposures, relying instead on TCR beta sequences and their occurrence across donors. An earlier analysis of fewer than 700 of the donors applied high-throughput TCR beta sequencing to assess whether each TCR beta V gene segment acted as functional or pseudogenic. Alongside the repertoire data, information on donor age, sex, ethnicity and CMV serostatus was compiled. A later genetic analysis used genome-wide SNP genotypes for about three fifths of the roughly 700 donors, treating that subset as a discovery cohort. Every discovery cohort repertoire had been produced on one sequencing platform. Class I and class II HLA loci were covered by the typing at four-digit resolution. Typing coverage differed by locus: A, B, C, DRB1 and DQB1 were typed in roughly 620-630 donors, DQA1 in about 500, DPA1 in 606, and DPB1 in approximately 450. Four or five DR-DQ haplotypes were handled as single units for association and clustering because linkage in the cohort was strong. On average, around 240,000 unique TCR beta nucleotide sequences were sequenced per donor among several hundred genotyped donors of the cohort, with approximately 18% of those sequences being non-productive.

The cohort was made up of 666 healthy bone marrow donors. At the time of sampling, every cohort member was nominally healthy, though immune exposures that went unrecorded were likely present. The donor tested CMV seropositive, placing the donor among the approximately 310 seropositive members of the cohort. A peripheral blood sample was provided by each donor, and peripheral blood mononuclear cells were used for TCR beta sequencing. Genomic DNA was extracted from the blood cell samples with the Qiagen DNeasy Blood Extraction Kit. The CDR3 goes from the cysteine to the phenylalanine over 15 residues. The DNA shown is the 45-base CDR3, in frame from base 1. Trimming removed 5 bases from V and 2 bases from J, leaving 12 bases between the germline ends. CDR1 and CDR2 (SGHTA, FQGNSA) derive from the germline V gene. What the research found in general, with its limitations: Three of the identified cytomegalovirus-associated TCR beta chains were confirmed in vitro to be specific for cytomegalovirus antigens. Several of the top co-occurrence clusters appeared to be linked to parvovirus B19, influenza, CMV and Epstein-Barr virus, according to a later analysis. In the study, 164 TCR beta chains were listed as associated with cytomegalovirus. A further reported finding was that TCR beta sequences accurately predicted the HLA-A and HLA-B alleles for most subjects in the first cohort. Presence/absence analyses assumed roughly uniform sequencing depth across donors, an assumption that may not hold. The authors suggested that the approach could potentially be extended to other disease states and immunological phenotypes. A later genetic analysis reported fewer N-insertions in productive TCRs among donors in an Asian-associated ancestry cluster than the approximately 670-donor mean. Specific HLA alleles were associated with 16,951 TCR beta sequences at a false discovery rate of 0.05 in a later analysis. The earlier analysis of about 600 of the donors excluded 15 to 20 rarely observed V segments, including chromosome 9 orphons, because counts were too low. According to a later analysis, TCR association rates differed among HLA loci, with DRB1 alleles showing the most associated TCRs and HLA-C alleles showing the fewest. V-gene and J-gene trimming of TCR beta chains was associated with a missense DCLRE1C variant in a later genetic analysis, and the association was replicated in an independent cohort. Some IMGT-functional V segments, including TRBV6-2 and TRBV6-3, could not be distinguished by the 87-base-pair reads and were therefore excluded. When HLA alleles, especially DR and DQ, strongly co-occurred, TCR associations were difficult to assign to individual alleles. Immune exposure information for the cohort was limited to CMV serostatus. Broadly in line with IMGT annotations, most TCR beta V segments showed up in productive rearrangements about 87% or about 30% of the time in an earlier analysis of a few hundred of the donors. A later analysis found that most CMV-associated TCR beta chains appeared HLA-restricted, with HLA associations seemingly driven largely by CMV exposure. Correlated functional status among segregating V segments might reflect linkage disequilibrium, but an unknown experimental factor could not be ruled out. Cytomegalovirus status was reported to be diagnosed by the classifier with high specificity and sensitivity in both the original and validation cohorts. The sequencing pipeline was judged likely to have produced a cluster of highly shared sequence variants as a technical artifact. The cohort was sequenced for TCR beta chains only, and without alpha or paired-chain data the features that could be detected were limited. While some public TCRs were present in many individuals, most TCR sequences turned up only very rarely across donors. In a later analysis, HLA-associated TCR beta chains showed more clonal expansion and lower generation probabilities than non-associated chains that were equally common. HLA typing was unavailable for some donors at each locus, so association tests used only the typed subset.

Regarding this clone: Its antigen target is currently unknown. The record has no base qualities; no much larger clone is one base away.

The receptor library was made with the immunoSEQ multiplex PCR assay. For the multiplex PCR, a mixture combining 60 forward primers for TCR Vbeta segments and 13 reverse primers for TCR Jbeta segments was used. The CDR3 region of rearranged TCR beta genes was amplified from genomic DNA with a multiplex PCR assay. The Illumina HiSeq System was used to sequence the amplified TCR beta libraries as 87-base-pair reads. Concerning the study's data processing: A later analysis counted about 80 million unique TCR beta chains across the 550 to 750 repertoires, and roughly 9.9 million of these chains were shared by at least two donors. To remove PCR and sequencing errors, raw reads were error-corrected and collapsed into unique sequences using a nearest-neighbor algorithm that merged closely related sequences. Alignment of CDR3 sequences to IMGT reference sequences was used to assign V, D and J gene segments. For a sequence to be retained, at least a six-nucleotide match to both a V gene segment and a J gene segment was required. A rearrangement was called productive if the CDR3 had no stop codons and remained in frame with V and J, and every other rearrangement was called non-productive. CDR3 was defined according to IMGT convention as the region running from the second conserved V-encoded cysteine to the conserved J-encoded phenylalanine. The earlier analysis of some 540 of the donors excluded any sequence lacking an unambiguous match to a single V gene segment. An earlier analysis of 550 to 650 of the donors classified V segments as functional when productive rearrangements were above 56.7% and as segregating when the standard deviation between donors was above 5%. A statistical classification framework was developed to diagnose cytomegalovirus status using the catalog of TCR beta chain sequences. In a later analysis, V and J genes were assigned by comparing TCR nucleotide sequences against IMGT/GENE-DB human TR gene sequences. The TCRdist pipeline was used in a later analysis to assign CDR3 sequences and most-parsimonious VDJ recombination scenarios. In a later analysis, every TCR beta chain was defined by the combination of its CDR3 amino acid sequence and its V-gene family, and reads without a unique V-gene family were dropped. As a way to deal with suspected cross-contamination and a sequencing artifact, a later analysis dropped roughly 600 nucleotide sequences that were highly shared and had low generation probability. For each public chain, a later analysis derived a clonal expansion index from normalized ranks of inferred template counts within each repertoire. A later analysis computed generation probabilities with a VDJ recombination model fitted to out-of-frame rearrangements, and checked the results against IGoR. In a later analysis, hypergeometric tests were used to score TCR-TCR, TCR-HLA and TCR-CMV co-occurrence, with a repertoire-size bias correction applied to TCR pairs. To estimate false discovery rates, a later analysis permuted the HLA or CMV assignments 20 times. In a later analysis, co-occurring TCRs were grouped using DBSCAN, and TCRdist sequence similarity was added for clustering within HLA-allele-positive subsets. Repertoires with fewer than 30,000 or more than 120,000 public chains, plus five repertoires with anomalous nucleotide sharing, were excluded from co-occurrence clustering. What TCRdb holds here is the immuneACCESS table cut down to in-frame rearrangements. Part of the clones is not present; checked against another copy, under half of the missing clones reflect an unresolved V gene, and the others are unexplained. V and J calls and clone size follow that table, whereas D and trimming were derived from the DNA. The sample profile shows roughly 150,000 clones; roughly four fifths of them were found once. The leading ten clones occupy approximately 6.1% of the sample.

The origin of this receptor is a man aged 25 to 40 in good health and CMV-seropositive. The V and J genes are TRBV7-2 and TRBJ2-2; possibly the D gene is TRBD2, per 5 matching bases. The sequenced sample consisted of PBMCs. The DNA sequence is as follows: TGTGCCAGCAGCCCCCGGGCGGGTAACACCGGGGAGCTGTTTTTT. The resulting protein is CASSPRAGNTGELFF.